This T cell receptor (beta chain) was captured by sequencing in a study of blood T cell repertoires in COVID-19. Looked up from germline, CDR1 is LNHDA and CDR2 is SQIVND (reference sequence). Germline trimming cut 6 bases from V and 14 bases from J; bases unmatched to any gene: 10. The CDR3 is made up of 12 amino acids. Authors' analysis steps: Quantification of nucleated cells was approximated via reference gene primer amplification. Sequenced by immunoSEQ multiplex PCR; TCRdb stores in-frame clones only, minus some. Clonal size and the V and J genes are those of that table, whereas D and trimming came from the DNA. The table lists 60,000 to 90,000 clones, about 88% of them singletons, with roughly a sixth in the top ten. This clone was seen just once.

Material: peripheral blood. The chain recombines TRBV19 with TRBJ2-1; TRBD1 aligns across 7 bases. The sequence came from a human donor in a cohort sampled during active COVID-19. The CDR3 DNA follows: TGTGCCAGTAGGGAGCCGACAGGGCAGGAGTTCTTC. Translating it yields CASREPTGQEFF.